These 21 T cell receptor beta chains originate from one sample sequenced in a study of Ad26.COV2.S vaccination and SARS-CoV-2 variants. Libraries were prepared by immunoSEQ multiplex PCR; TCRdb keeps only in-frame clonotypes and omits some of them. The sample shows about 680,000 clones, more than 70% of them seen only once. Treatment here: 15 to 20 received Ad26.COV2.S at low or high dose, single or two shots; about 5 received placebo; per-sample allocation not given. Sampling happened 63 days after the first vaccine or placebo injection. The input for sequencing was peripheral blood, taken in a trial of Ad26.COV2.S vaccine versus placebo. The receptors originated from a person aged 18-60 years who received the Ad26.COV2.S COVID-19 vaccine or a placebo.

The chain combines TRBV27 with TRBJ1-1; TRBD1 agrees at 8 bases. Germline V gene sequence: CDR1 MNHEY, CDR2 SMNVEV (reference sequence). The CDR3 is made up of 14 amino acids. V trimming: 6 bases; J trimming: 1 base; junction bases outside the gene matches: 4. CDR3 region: CASSRDRWNTEAFF. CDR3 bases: TGTGCCAGCAGCAGGGACAGGTGGAACACTGAAGCTTTCTTT.

The DNA for the CDR3 is TGTGCCAGCAGCGCCTCAGGGTTTCAAGTCGAAAAACTGTTTTTT. Translated: CASSASGFQVEKLFF. This chain uses TRBV7-2 with TRBJ1-4; weak D call: TRBD1 (5 bases). Germline CDR1 SGHTA, CDR2 FQGNSA. The CDR3 runs 15 residues. The V gene lost 5 bases and the J gene lost 8 bases, with 18 bases spanning the gap.

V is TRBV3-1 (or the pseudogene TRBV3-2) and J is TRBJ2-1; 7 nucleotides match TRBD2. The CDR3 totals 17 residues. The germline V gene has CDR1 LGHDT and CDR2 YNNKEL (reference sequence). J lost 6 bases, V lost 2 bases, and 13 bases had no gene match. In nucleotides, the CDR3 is TGTGCCAGCAGCCAAACCTATGCGGCGGGGGTGGGCAATGAGCAGTTCTTC. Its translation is CASSQTYAAGVGNEQFF.

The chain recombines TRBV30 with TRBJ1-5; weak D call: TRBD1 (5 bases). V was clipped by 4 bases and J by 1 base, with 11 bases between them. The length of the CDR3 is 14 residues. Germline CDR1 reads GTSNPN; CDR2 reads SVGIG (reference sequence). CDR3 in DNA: TGTGCCTGGAACCTCCGGGACAGCAATCAGCCCCAGCATTTT. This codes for CAWNLRDSNQPQHF. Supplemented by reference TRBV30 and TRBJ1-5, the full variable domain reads SQTIHQWPATLVQPVGSPLSLECTVEGTSNPNLYWYRQAAGRGLQLLFYSVGIGQISSEVPQNLSASRPQDRQFILSSKKLLLSDSGFYLCAWNLRDSNQPQHFGDGTRLSIL.

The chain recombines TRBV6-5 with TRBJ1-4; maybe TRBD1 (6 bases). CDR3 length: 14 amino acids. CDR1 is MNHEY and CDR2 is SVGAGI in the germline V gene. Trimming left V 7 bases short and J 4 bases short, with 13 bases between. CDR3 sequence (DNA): TGTGCCAGCACCACGGGGGGCTTTAATGAAAAACTGTTTTTT. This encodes CASTTGGFNEKLFF.

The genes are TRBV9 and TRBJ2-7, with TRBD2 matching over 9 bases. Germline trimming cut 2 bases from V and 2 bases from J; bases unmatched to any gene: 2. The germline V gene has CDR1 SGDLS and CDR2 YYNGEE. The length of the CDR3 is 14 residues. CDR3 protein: CASSVSGGPYEQYF. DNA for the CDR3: TGTGCCAGCAGCGTGAGCGGGGGGCCCTACGAGCAGTACTTC.

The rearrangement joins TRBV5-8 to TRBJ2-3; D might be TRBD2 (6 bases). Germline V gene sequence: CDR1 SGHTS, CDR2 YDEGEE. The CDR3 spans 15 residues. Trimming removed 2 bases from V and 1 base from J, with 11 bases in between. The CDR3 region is CASSFGGRGTDTQYF. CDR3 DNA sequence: TGTGCCAGCAGCTTCGGGGGAAGGGGCACAGATACGCAGTATTTT.

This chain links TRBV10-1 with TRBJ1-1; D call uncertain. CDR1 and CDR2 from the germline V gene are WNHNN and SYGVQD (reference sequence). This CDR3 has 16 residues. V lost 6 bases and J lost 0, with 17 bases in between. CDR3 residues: CASRPAGRPLNTEAFF. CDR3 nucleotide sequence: TGCGCCAGCAGGCCCGCTGGACGGCCCTTGAACACTGAAGCTTTCTTT.

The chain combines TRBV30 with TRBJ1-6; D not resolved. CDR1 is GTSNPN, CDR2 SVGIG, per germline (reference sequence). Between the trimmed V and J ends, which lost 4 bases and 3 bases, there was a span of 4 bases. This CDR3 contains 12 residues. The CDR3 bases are TGTGCCTGGATGGTCTATAATTCACCCCTCCACTTT. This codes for CAWMVYNSPLHF.

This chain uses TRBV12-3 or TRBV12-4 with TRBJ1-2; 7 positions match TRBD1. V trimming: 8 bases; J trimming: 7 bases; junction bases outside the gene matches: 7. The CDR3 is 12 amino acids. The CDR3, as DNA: TGTGCCAGCCGCCAAGGGGGCAGTGGCTACACCTTC. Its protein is CASRQGGSGYTF.

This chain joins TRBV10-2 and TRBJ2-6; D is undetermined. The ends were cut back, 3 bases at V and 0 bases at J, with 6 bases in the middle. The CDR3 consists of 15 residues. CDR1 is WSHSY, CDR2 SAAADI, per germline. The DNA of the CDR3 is TGCGCCAGCAGTGATAGAGCCTCTGGGGCCAACGTCCTGACTTTC. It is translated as CASSDRASGANVLTF.

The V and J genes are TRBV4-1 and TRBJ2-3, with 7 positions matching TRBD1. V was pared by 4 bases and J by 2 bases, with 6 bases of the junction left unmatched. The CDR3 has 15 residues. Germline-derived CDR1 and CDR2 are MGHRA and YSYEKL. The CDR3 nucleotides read TGCGCCAGCAGCCTTTGGACAGGTATCACAGATACGCAGTATTTT. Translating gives CASSLWTGITDTQYF.

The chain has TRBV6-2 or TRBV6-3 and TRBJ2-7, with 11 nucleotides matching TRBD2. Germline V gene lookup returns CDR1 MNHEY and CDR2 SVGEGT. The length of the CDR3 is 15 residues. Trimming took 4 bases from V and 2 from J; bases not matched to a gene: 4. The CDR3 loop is CASSSLAGGTYEQYF. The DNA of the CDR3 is TGTGCCAGCAGTTCCTTAGCGGGGGGGACCTACGAGCAGTACTTC.

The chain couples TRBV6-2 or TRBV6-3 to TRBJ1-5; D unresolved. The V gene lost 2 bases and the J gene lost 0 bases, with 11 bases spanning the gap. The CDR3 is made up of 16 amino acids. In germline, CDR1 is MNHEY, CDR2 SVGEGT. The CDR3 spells CASSYSYPHSNQPQHF. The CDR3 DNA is TGTGCCAGCAGTTACAGTTACCCTCATAGCAATCAGCCCCAGCATTTT.

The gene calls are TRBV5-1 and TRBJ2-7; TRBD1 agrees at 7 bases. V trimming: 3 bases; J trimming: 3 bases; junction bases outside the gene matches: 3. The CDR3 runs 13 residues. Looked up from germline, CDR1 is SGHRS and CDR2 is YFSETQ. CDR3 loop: CASSYGTDYEQYF. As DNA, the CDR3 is TGCGCCAGCAGCTATGGGACAGACTACGAGCAGTACTTC.

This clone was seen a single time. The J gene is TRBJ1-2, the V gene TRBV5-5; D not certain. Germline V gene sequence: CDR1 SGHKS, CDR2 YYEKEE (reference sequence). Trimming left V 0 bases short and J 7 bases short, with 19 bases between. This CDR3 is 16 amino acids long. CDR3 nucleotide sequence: TGTGCCAGCAGCTTGGAAATACGACCAAATCGAAGTGGCTACACCTTC. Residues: CASSLEIRPNRSGYTF.

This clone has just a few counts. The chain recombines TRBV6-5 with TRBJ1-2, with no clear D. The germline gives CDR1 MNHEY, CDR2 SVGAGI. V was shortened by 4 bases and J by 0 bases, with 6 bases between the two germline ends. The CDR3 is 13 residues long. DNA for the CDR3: TGTGCCAGCAGTTTGACGGCTAACTATGGCTACACCTTC. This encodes CASSLTANYGYTF.

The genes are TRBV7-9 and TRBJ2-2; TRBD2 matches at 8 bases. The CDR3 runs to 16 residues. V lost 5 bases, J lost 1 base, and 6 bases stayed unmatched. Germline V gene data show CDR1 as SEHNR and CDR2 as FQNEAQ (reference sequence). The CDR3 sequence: CASSTTSGVNTGELFF. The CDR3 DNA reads TGTGCCAGCAGCACCACTAGCGGAGTGAACACCGGGGAGCTGTTTTTT. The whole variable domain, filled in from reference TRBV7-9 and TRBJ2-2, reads DTGVSQNPRHKITKRGQNVTFRCDPISEHNRLYWYRQTLGQGPEFLTYFQNEAQLEKSRLLSDRFSAERPKGSFSTLEIQRTEQGDSAMYLCASSTTSGVNTGELFFGEGSRLTVL.

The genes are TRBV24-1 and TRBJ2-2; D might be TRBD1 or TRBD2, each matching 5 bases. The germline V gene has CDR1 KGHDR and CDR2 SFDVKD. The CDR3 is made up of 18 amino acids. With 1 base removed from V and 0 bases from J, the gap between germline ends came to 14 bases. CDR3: CATSDLRGDVPNTGELFF. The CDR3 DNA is TGTGCCACCAGTGATTTACGAGGGGACGTCCCGAACACCGGGGAGCTGTTTTTT.

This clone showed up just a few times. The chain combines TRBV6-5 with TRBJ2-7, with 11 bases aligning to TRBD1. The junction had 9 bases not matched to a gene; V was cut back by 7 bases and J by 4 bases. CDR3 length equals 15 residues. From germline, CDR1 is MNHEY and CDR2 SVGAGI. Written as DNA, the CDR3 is TGTGCCAGCACAAAAAAGGACAGGGGGCATTACGAGCAGTACTTC. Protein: CASTKKDRGHYEQYF.

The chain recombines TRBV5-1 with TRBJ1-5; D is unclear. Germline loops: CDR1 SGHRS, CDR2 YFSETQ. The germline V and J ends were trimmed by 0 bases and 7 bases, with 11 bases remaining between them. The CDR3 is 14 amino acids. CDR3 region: CASSLGEVGQPQHF. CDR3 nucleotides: TGCGCCAGCAGCTTGGGGGAGGTTGGGCAGCCCCAGCATTTT.